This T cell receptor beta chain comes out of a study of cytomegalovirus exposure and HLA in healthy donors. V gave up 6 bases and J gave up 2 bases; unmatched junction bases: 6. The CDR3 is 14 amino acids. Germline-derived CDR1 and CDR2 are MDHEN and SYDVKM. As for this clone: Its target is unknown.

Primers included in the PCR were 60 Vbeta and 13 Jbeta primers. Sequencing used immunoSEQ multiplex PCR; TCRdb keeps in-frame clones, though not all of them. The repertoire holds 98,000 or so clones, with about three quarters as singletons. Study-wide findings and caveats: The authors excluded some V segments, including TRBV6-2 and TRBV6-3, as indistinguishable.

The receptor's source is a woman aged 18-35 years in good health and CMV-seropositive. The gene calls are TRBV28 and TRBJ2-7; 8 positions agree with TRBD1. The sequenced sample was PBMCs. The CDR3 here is CASRRQGIAYEQYF. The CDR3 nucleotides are TGTGCCAGCAGAAGACAGGGGATCGCCTACGAGCAGTACTTC.